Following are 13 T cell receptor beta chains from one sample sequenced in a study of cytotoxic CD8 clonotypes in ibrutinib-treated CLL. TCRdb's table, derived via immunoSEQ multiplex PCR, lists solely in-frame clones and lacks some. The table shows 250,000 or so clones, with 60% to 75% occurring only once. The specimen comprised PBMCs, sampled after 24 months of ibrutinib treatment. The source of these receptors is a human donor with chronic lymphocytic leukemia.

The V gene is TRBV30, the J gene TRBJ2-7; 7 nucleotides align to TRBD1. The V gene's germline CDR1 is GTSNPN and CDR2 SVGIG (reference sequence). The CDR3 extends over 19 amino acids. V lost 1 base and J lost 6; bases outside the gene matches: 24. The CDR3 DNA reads TGTGCCTGGAGTGAACAAGGGGGCCTCTTTTTAGCGTCTGAATTCGAGCAGTACTTC. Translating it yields CAWSEQGGLFLASEFEQYF. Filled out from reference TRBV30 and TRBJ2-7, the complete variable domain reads SQTIHQWPATLVQPVGSPLSLECTVEGTSNPNLYWYRQAAGRGLQLLFYSVGIGQISSEVPQNLSASRPQDRQFILSSKKLLLSDSGFYLCAWSEQGGLFLASEFEQYFGPGTRLTVT.

CDR3 in DNA: TGTGCCAGCAGCCGAATTCGGGCGGACACTGCCTTCACAGATACGCAGTATTTT. Amino acids: CASSRIRADTAFTDTQYF. This sequence joins TRBV7-9 and TRBJ2-3; D might be TRBD1 (5 bases). V shed 5 bases and J shed 2 bases, with 23 bases lying between them. CDR3 length: 18 amino acids. The V gene's germline CDR1 is SEHNR and CDR2 FQNEAQ (reference sequence).

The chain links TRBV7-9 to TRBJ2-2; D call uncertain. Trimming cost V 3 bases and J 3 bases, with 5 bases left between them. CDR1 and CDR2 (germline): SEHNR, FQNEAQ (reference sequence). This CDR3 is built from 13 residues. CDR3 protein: CASSFTDTGELFF. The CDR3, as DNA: TGTGCCAGCAGCTTCACGGACACCGGGGAGCTGTTTTTT.

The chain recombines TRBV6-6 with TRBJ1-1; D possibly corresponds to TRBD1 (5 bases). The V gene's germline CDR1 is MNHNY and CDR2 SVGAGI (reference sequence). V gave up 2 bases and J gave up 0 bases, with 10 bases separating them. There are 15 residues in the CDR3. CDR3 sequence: CASSYRQQMNTEAFF. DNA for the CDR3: TGTGCCAGCAGTTACAGACAGCAAATGAACACTGAAGCTTTCTTT.

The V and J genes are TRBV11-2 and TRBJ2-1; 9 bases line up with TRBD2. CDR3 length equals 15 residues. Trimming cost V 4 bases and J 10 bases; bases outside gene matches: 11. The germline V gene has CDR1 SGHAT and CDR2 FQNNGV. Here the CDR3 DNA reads TGTGCCAGCAGCTCCCATCCGGGACTAGCAATCGAGCAGTTCTTC. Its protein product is CASSSHPGLAIEQFF.

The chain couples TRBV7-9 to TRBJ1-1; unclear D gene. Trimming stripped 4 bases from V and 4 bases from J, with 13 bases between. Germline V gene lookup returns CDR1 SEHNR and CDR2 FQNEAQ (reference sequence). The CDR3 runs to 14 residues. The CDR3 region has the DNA TGTGCCAGCAGCTCCCGAACACCTGCCACTGAAGCTTTCTTT. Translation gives CASSSRTPATEAFF.

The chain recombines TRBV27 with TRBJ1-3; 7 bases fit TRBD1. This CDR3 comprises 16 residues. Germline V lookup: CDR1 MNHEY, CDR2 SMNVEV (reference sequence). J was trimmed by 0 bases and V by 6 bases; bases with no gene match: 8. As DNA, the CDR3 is TGTGCCAGCAGGCTGACAGGGCGTACCTCTGGAAACACCATATATTTT. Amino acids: CASRLTGRTSGNTIYF.

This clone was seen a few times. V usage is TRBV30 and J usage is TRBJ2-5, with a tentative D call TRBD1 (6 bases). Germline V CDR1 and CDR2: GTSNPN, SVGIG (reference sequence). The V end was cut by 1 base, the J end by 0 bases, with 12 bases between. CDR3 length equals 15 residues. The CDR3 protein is CAWSAGTTYQETQYF. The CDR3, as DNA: TGTGCCTGGAGTGCCGGGACAACGTACCAAGAGACCCAGTACTTC.

CDR3 sequence reads: CASSVLIAAGNTIYF. The CDR3 DNA follows: TGTGCCAGCAGCGTGTTGATCGCCGCTGGAAACACCATATATTTT. The chain uses TRBV9 and TRBJ1-3; D is unclear. V was trimmed by 2 bases and J by 2 bases, leaving 11 bases between them. The CDR3 contains 15 residues. From germline, CDR1 is SGDLS and CDR2 YYNGEE.

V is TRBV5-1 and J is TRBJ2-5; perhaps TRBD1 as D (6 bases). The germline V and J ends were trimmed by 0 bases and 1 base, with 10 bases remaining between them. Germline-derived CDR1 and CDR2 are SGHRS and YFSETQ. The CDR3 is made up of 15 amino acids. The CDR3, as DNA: TGCGCCAGCAGCTTGGCCGCAGGGGTCCAAGAGACCCAGTACTTC. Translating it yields CASSLAAGVQETQYF.

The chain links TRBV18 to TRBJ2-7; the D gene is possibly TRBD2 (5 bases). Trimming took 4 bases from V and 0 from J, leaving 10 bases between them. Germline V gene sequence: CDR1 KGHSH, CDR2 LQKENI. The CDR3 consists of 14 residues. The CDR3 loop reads CASSLAGRSYEQYF. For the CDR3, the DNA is TGTGCCAGCTCACTGGCGGGCCGCTCCTACGAGCAGTACTTC.

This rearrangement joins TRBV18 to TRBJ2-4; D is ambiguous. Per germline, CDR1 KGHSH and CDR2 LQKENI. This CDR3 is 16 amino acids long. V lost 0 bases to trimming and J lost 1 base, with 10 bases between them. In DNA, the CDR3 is TGTGCCAGCTCACCACCGGTAGGATCCGCCAAAAACATTCAGTACTTC. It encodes CASSPPVGSAKNIQYF.

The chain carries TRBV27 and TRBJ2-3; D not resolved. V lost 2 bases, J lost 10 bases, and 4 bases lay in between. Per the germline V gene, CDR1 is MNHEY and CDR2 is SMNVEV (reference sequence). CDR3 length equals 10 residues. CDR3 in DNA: TGTGCCAGCAGTTTAAACGCGCAGTATTTT. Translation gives CASSLNAQYF.